The 4 T cell receptor beta chains reported below all come from one sample, sequenced in a study of T-cell reconstitution after alpha-beta-depleted transplantation in children. A TCRbeta library incorporating unique molecular identifiers was prepared. TCRdb processed the PCR reads anew with MiXCR; each CDR3 protein has one entry. The data hold 550,000 to 600,000 distinct CDR3 sequences, with 23% observed a single time. Specimen: PBMCs, mostly from graft donor cells, collected 360 days after TCRalphabeta/CD19-depleted stem cell transplant. These receptors came from a boy under two years old who had a stem cell transplant for acute myeloid leukemia, so the T cells may come from the graft donor.

In its sample, this clonotype was seen a few times. The rearrangement joins TRBV28 to TRBJ1-2; perhaps TRBD1 as D (5 bases). This CDR3 has 12 residues. The V and J ends lost 1 base and 6 bases respectively, with 6 bases between them. Germline V gene sequence: CDR1 MDHEN, CDR2 SYDVKM. CDR3: CASSLSGNGYTF. In nucleotides, the CDR3 is TGTGCCAGCAGTTTATCAGGGAATGGCTACACCTTC.

The chain joins TRBV20-1 to TRBJ2-7; 10 positions match TRBD2. Unmatched junction bases numbered 6, after V lost 7 bases and J lost 3 bases. The CDR3 has 13 residues. Germline V gene data show CDR1 as DFQATT and CDR2 as SNEGSKA (reference sequence). Here the CDR3 reads CSGSGGAYYEQYF. In DNA, the CDR3 is TGCAGTGGGAGCGGGGGGGCCTACTACGAGCAGTACTTC.

The V gene is TRBV10-1, the J gene TRBJ2-2; 7 nucleotides agree with TRBD1. The CDR3 is 14 amino acids. V was pared by 10 bases and J by 0 bases, with 5 bases of the junction left unmatched. In germline, CDR1 is WNHNN, CDR2 SYGVQD (reference sequence). The CDR3 loop reads CANPGQTNTGELFF. As DNA, the CDR3 is TGCGCCAACCCGGGACAGACGAACACCGGGGAGCTGTTTTTT.

The V gene is TRBV7-2, the J gene TRBJ2-3; D tentatively fits TRBD1 or TRBD2 (5 bases each). Germline V lookup: CDR1 SGHTA, CDR2 FQGNSA. This CDR3 region has 15 residues. Trimming shortened V by 5 bases and J by 3 bases, and 15 bases separated the two germline ends. This chain's CDR3 is CASSPHGAGTDTQYF. The CDR3 nucleotides are TGTGCCAGCAGCCCCCACGGGGCCGGGACAGATACGCAGTATTTT.